Listed below are T cell receptor beta chains from one sample, sequenced in a study of blood T cell repertoires in COVID-19. This table comes from immunoSEQ multiplex PCR, and its TCRdb copy is limited to in-frame clones, with some not included. This table holds a few hundred thousand clones, around 90% found once. The sample comprised peripheral blood. These receptors were obtained from a woman aged 25 to 45 with COVID-19, enrolled during active disease. Both conserved end residues are part of each CDR3. The D gene is left open where the match is weak. Not every row has a clone size; where given, it reads once, few, many or a size class.

v_call	j_call	d_call	clone_size	cdr3_aa	cdr3_nt
TRBV10-3	TRBJ1-4	TRBD1	few	CAIGQGGTKLFF	TGTGCCATCGGACAGGGGGGAACGAAACTGTTTTTT
TRBV6-4	TRBJ2-1	TRBD2	.	CASSPVAGEGHNEQFF	TGTGCCAGCAGTCCCGTAGCGGGAGAAGGCCACAATGAGCAGTTCTTC
TRBV5-1	TRBJ2-7	.	few	CASSLDQGSIYEQYF	TGCGCCAGCAGCTTGGACCAGGGGTCGATTTACGAGCAGTACTTC
TRBV5-1	TRBJ1-2	TRBD1	.	CASRRGRENGYTF	TGCGCCAGTAGGAGGGGGCGCGAGAATGGCTACACCTTC
TRBV2	TRBJ1-2	.	.	CASSEAANYGYTF	TGTGCCAGCAGTGAGGCAGCTAACTATGGCTACACCTTC
TRBV6-5	TRBJ2-1	.	once	CASTKAGEQFF	TGTGCCAGCACCAAGGCGGGGGAGCAGTTCTTC
TRBV6-5	TRBJ2-7	TRBD1	.	CASSYGDRPHEQYF	TGTGCCAGCAGTTACGGGGACAGGCCCCACGAGCAGTACTTC
TRBV29-1	TRBJ1-2	TRBD1	.	CSATTGSDYGYTF	TGCAGCGCTACGACAGGGTCGGACTATGGCTACACCTTC
TRBV7-2	TRBJ1-2	.	.	CASSLAEQRGYTF	TGTGCCAGCAGCTTAGCCGAACAGAGAGGCTACACCTTC
TRBV18	TRBJ1-3	.	.	CASSPPIQGTFGNTIYF	TGTGCCAGCTCACCACCGATCCAGGGAACTTTCGGAAACACCATATATTTT
TRBV4-1	TRBJ2-3	TRBD1	.	CASSQTGAADTQYF	TGCGCCAGCAGCCAGACAGGGGCGGCAGATACGCAGTATTTT
TRBV2	TRBJ2-5	.	.	CASGKEREETQYF	TGTGCCAGCGGCAAAGAGCGGGAAGAGACCCAGTACTTC
TRBV11-1	TRBJ1-2	.	.	CASSVTGNYGYTF	TGTGCCAGCAGCGTCACAGGGAACTATGGCTACACCTTC
TRBV9	TRBJ1-1	.	.	CASSVGAGANTEAFF	TGTGCCAGCAGCGTAGGGGCGGGGGCGAACACTGAAGCTTTCTTT
TRBV19	TRBJ1-5	.	.	CASSSSSNQPQHF	TGTGCCAGTAGTAGTAGTAGCAATCAGCCCCAGCATTTT
TRBV27	TRBJ1-3	.	.	CASSLSGHSGNTIYF	TGTGCCAGCAGTTTATCGGGCCACTCCGGAAACACCATATATTTT
TRBV2	TRBJ2-3	TRBD2	.	CASSRLPAGLAGGTDTQYF	TGTGCCAGCAGTAGGCTTCCGGCGGGACTAGCGGGAGGGACAGATACGCAGTATTTT
TRBV5-1	TRBJ2-7	.	.	CASSISGGAYEQYF	TGCGCCAGCAGCATTAGCGGAGGGGCCTACGAGCAGTACTTC
TRBV28	TRBJ1-2	.	.	CASTLWDGGPSFGYTF	TGTGCCAGCACACTATGGGACGGGGGACCGAGTTTTGGCTACACCTTC
TRBV19	TRBJ1-1	.	.	CASSIDRGTEAFF	TGTGCCAGTAGTATAGATCGGGGCACTGAAGCTTTCTTT
TRBV7-3	TRBJ2-7	.	once	CASSLGGTGASYEQYF	TGTGCCAGCAGCTTGGGTGGAACGGGAGCAAGTTACGAGCAGTACTTC
TRBV2	TRBJ1-5	.	few	CASSPQGGNQPQHF	TGTGCCAGCAGCCCGCAGGGTGGCAATCAGCCCCAGCATTTT
TRBV5-1	TRBJ1-3	TRBD1	.	CASRDSQNSGNTIYF	TGCGCCTCACGGGACAGTCAAAACTCTGGAAACACCATATATTTT
TRBV24-1	TRBJ1-5	TRBD1	.	CATSSGQGAQPQHF	TGTGCCACCAGCTCCGGACAGGGGGCTCAGCCCCAGCATTTT
TRBV3-1/TRBV3-2	TRBJ1-1	.	.	CASRLIGNTEAFF	TGTGCCAGCAGACTAATAGGGAACACTGAAGCTTTCTTT
TRBV19	TRBJ2-5	TRBD1	.	CASSTGTGEETQYF	TGTGCCAGTAGTACCGGGACAGGGGAAGAGACCCAGTACTTC
TRBV19	TRBJ2-6	TRBD2	.	CASSLYVGGFGSGANVLTF	TGTGCCAGTAGTTTATATGTGGGAGGGTTCGGCTCTGGGGCCAACGTCCTGACTTTC
TRBV11-3	TRBJ2-7	TRBD2	once	CASSLSGGYEQYF	TGTGCCAGCAGCCTTAGCGGGGGTTACGAGCAGTACTTC
TRBV5-3	TRBJ1-5	TRBD1	.	CARRFGQGGDQPQHF	TGTGCCAGAAGATTCGGACAGGGAGGTGATCAGCCCCAGCATTTT
TRBV7-9	TRBJ1-6	.	.	CASSRNSPLHF	TGTGCCAGCAGCCGGAATTCACCCCTCCACTTT
TRBV7-2	TRBJ2-1	.	.	CASSLLYNEQFF	TGTGCCAGCAGCTTACTCTACAATGAGCAGTTCTTC
TRBV29-1	TRBJ2-5	TRBD2	few	CSVSGSEETQYF	TGCAGCGTTAGCGGGAGCGAAGAGACCCAGTACTTC
TRBV4-3	TRBJ1-1	.	.	CASSQGSARGTEAFF	TGCGCCAGCAGCCAAGGTAGCGCCCGGGGGACTGAAGCTTTCTTT
TRBV5-8	TRBJ1-5	.	.	CASSPAGWVGQPQHF	TGTGCCAGCAGCCCTGCGGGGTGGGTGGGTCAGCCCCAGCATTTT
TRBV5-5	TRBJ1-3	TRBD1	.	CASSWDSSGNTIYF	TGTGCCAGCAGCTGGGACAGCTCTGGAAACACCATATATTTT
TRBV5-4	TRBJ1-1	.	.	CASSLLGDTEAFF	TGTGCCAGCAGCTTACTCGGGGACACTGAAGCTTTCTTT
TRBV4-1	TRBJ1-1	TRBD1	.	CASSPTWDSLAEAFF	TGCGCCAGCAGCCCGACTTGGGACAGTCTAGCCGAAGCTTTCTTT
TRBV19	TRBJ2-7	.	.	CASSIGFLAYEQYF	TGTGCCAGTAGTATTGGCTTCCTAGCCTACGAGCAGTACTTC
TRBV6-5	TRBJ1-2	TRBD1	.	CASPGDRGAVYGYTF	TGTGCCAGCCCTGGGGACAGGGGGGCAGTCTATGGCTACACCTTC
TRBV19	TRBJ1-2	.	.	CASSISPTVMSGYTF	TGTGCCAGTAGTATATCCCCCACAGTGATGAGTGGCTACACCTTC
TRBV19	TRBJ2-3	.	.	CASTSGGEATDTQYF	TGTGCCAGTACTTCAGGCGGGGAAGCTACAGATACGCAGTATTTT
TRBV19	TRBJ2-4	TRBD1	.	CASSIAGAGGLHKNIQYF	TGTGCCAGTAGTATTGCGGGCGCAGGGGGCCTACACAAAAACATTCAGTACTTC
TRBV2	TRBJ1-2	.	.	CASSIFRDSYGYTF	TGTGCCAGCAGCATATTCCGGGACTCTTATGGCTACACCTTC
TRBV5-1	TRBJ1-2	TRBD1	.	CASSLGTGGYTF	TGCGCCAGCAGCCTAGGGACAGGGGGCTACACCTTC
TRBV5-1	TRBJ2-1	.	.	CASRQTEKPMGQFF	TGCGCCAGCAGGCAAACAGAAAAACCAATGGGGCAGTTCTTC